These T cell receptor beta chains were read from a single sample in a study of blood T cell repertoires in COVID-19. Generated by immunoSEQ multiplex PCR, the TCRdb table keeps only in-frame clones and is missing some. The table includes over 55,000 clones, about 90% detected once. The sample consisted of peripheral blood. The source of these receptors is a man between 50 and 59 years old with active COVID-19. CDR3s include the opening cysteine and the closing phenylalanine or tryptophan. The D gene is left open where the match is weak. Clone size is stated in some rows and not others, as once, few, many or a class when expanded.

TRBV7-2,TRBJ1-4,NA,NA,CASSWANEKLFF,TGTGCCAGCAGCTGGGCCAATGAAAAACTGTTTTTT
TRBV30,TRBJ2-6,NA,NA,CAWSIRGPSGANVLTF,TGTGCCTGGAGTATTAGGGGTCCCTCTGGGGCCAACGTCCTGACTTTC
TRBV19,TRBJ1-5,NA,NA,CASSMNKDQPQHF,TGTGCCAGTAGTATGAACAAAGATCAGCCCCAGCATTTT
TRBV5-1,TRBJ2-6,NA,NA,CASSLNLVSSGANVLTF,TGCGCCAGCAGCTTGAACTTGGTGAGCTCTGGGGCCAACGTCCTGACTTTC
TRBV5-1,TRBJ2-1,TRBD1,NA,CASSWDSTGGDEQFF,TGCGCCAGCAGCTGGGATTCAACAGGGGGCGATGAGCAGTTCTTC
TRBV7-6,TRBJ1-6,TRBD1,NA,CASSLEGGRNSPLHF,TGTGCCAGCAGCTTAGAAGGGGGCCGTAATTCACCCCTCCACTTT
TRBV7-2,TRBJ2-2,TRBD2,NA,CASSLQGGGAYSAGELFF,TGTGCCAGCAGCTTACAAGGCGGGGGGGCCTATTCGGCCGGGGAGCTGTTTTTT
TRBV4-2,TRBJ2-7,NA,once,CASSPLPGPPEQYF,TGTGCCAGCAGCCCCCTGCCAGGGCCGCCGGAGCAGTACTTC
TRBV28,TRBJ1-1,TRBD1,NA,CASRPRGRTEAFF,TGTGCCAGCAGACCCAGGGGGCGGACTGAAGCTTTCTTT
TRBV7-7,TRBJ2-7,TRBD1,NA,CASSPWDSYEQYF,TGTGCCAGCAGCCCTTGGGACAGCTACGAGCAGTACTTC